The 16 T cell receptor beta chains below were found in one sample sequenced in a study of OX40 agonist ivuxolimab in advanced cancers. Here immunoSEQ multiplex PCR was the method, and the copy in TCRdb shows in-frame clones only, minus some. The sample includes 35,000 to 55,000 clones, about 95% of them seen just once. The source material was CD4+ or CD8+ T cells sorted from blood, sampled in a trial of the OX40 agonist ivuxolimab. These receptors all come from an adult with an advanced solid tumor such as melanoma, head and neck, liver or kidney cancer.

The chain has TRBV7-9 and TRBJ1-1; 7 positions agree with TRBD1. J gave up 11 bases and V 5 bases, and 8 bases lay outside the gene matches. Germline values: CDR1 SEHNR, CDR2 FQNEAQ (reference sequence). CDR3 size: 12 residues. The DNA of the CDR3 is TGTGCCAGCAGCACCAGACAGGGCCGGGCTTTCTTT. This gives the protein CASSTRQGRAFF.

The chain joins TRBV23-1 to TRBJ1-2; 7 nucleotides match TRBD1. TRBV23-1 is noted as an ORF with a role that remains uncertain. This CDR3 has 14 residues. Trimming at V came to 3 bases and at J to 3 bases, leaving 4 bases not matched to a gene. The CDR3 reads CASSQTGRYYGYTF. The CDR3 DNA reads TGCGCCAGCAGTCAGACAGGGAGGTACTATGGCTACACCTTC.

DNA of the CDR3: TGTGCCAGCAGCCCGACAGGGAACAATGAGCAGTTCTTC. Protein product: CASSPTGNNEQFF. V is TRBV5-4 and J is TRBJ2-1; 7 bases are shared with TRBD1. Germline CDR1 reads SGHNT; CDR2 reads YYREEE (reference sequence). The CDR3 sequence is 13 residues long. With 4 bases clipped from V and 5 bases from J, the junction kept 3 bases outside the gene matches.

The rearrangement joins TRBV2 to TRBJ2-5; either TRBD1 or TRBD2 may supply D (7 bases each). Germline CDR1 reads SNHLY; CDR2 reads FYNNEI. CDR3 length: 15 residues. V lost 6 bases, J lost 0 bases, and 14 bases lay in between. CDR3 sequence reads: CASSGGTAYQETQYF. The CDR3 DNA reads TGTGCCAGCAGCGGGGGGACAGCGTACCAAGAGACCCAGTACTTC.

J is TRBJ2-3 and V is TRBV4-3, with 13 bases that match TRBD2. Per the germline V gene, CDR1 is LGHNA and CDR2 is YSLEER. The CDR3 is 16 amino acids. Germline trimming cut 2 bases from V and 11 bases from J; bases unmatched to any gene: 10. The CDR3 region has the DNA TGCGCCAGCAGCCAACGGACTAGCGGGGGTAGATATGAGCAGTATTTT. It encodes CASSQRTSGGRYEQYF.

This clone was recorded only once. The V gene is TRBV9, the J gene TRBJ1-4; no definite D call. There are 12 residues in the CDR3. Trimming took 3 bases from V and 7 from J, leaving 7 bases between them. The germline gives CDR1 SGDLS, CDR2 YYNGEE. The CDR3 spells CASSGPGEKLFF. The CDR3 coding sequence is TGTGCCAGCAGCGGTCCCGGTGAAAAACTGTTTTTT.

The chain carries TRBV9 and TRBJ1-1; D uncertain. This CDR3 comprises 13 residues. V lost 0 bases to trimming and J lost 7 bases, with 10 bases between them. CDR1 is SGDLS, CDR2 YYNGEE, per germline. The CDR3 spells CASSVGGMGEAFF. The DNA for the CDR3 is TGTGCCAGCAGCGTAGGAGGGATGGGTGAAGCTTTCTTT. The full variable domain, its missing parts supplied by reference TRBV9 and TRBJ1-1, is DSGVTQTPKHLITATGQRVTLRCSPRSGDLSVYWYQQSLDQGLQFLIQYYNGEERAKGNILERFSAQQFPDLHSELNLSSLELGDSALYFCASSVGGMGEAFFGQGTRLTVV.

The chain carries TRBV7-9 and TRBJ2-7; 9 bases match TRBD1. The V and J ends lost 3 bases and 3 bases, in that order; junction bases with no gene match: 12. Germline-derived CDR1 and CDR2 are SEHNR and FQNEAQ (reference sequence). The CDR3 length is 17 residues. CDR3 nucleotide sequence: TGTGCCAGCAGCTTGTCAAGGGACAGGGCATCCCACTACGAGCAGTACTTC. It translates to CASSLSRDRASHYEQYF.

CDR3 region: CASSFSMTYEQYF. The DNA for the CDR3 is TGTGCCAGCAGCTTTTCCATGACCTACGAGCAGTACTTC. This chain uses TRBV11-2 with TRBJ2-7; D remains unclear. Germline-derived CDR1 and CDR2 are SGHAT and FQNNGV. V lost 3 bases and J 2 bases, leaving 8 bases between the germline ends. This CDR3 region has 13 residues.

The DNA for the CDR3 is TGTGCCAGCAGCCAAGAGTATTACCAAGAGACCCAGTACTTC. It yields the protein CASSQEYYQETQYF. V and J are TRBV4-2 and TRBJ2-5; D is unclear. There are 14 residues in the CDR3. Germline lookup yields CDR1 LGHNA and CDR2 YNFKEQ. Trimming stripped 0 bases from V and 0 bases from J, with 5 bases between.

This clone appeared once. This sequence joins TRBV13 and TRBJ2-7; D perhaps matches TRBD2 (6 bases). The germline V and J ends were trimmed by 5 bases and 5 bases, with 16 bases remaining between them. Germline V gene data show CDR1 as PRHDT and CDR2 as FYEKMQ (reference sequence). This CDR3 is 14 amino acids long. This chain's CDR3 is CASSPPEGRHEQYF. The CDR3 DNA sequence: TGTGCCAGCAGCCCCCCGGAGGGTAGGCACGAGCAGTACTTC. Full variable domain (outside the CDR3, taken from reference TRBV13 and TRBJ2-7): AAGVIQSPRHLIKEKRETATLKCYPIPRHDTVYWYQQGPGQDPQFLISFYEKMQSDKGSIPDRFSAQQFSDYHSELNMSSLELGDSALYFCASSPPEGRHEQYFGPGTRLTVT.

The chain has TRBV27 and TRBJ2-1; D ambiguous. Trimming shortened V by 3 bases and J by 8 bases, and 8 bases separated the two germline ends. This CDR3 comprises 12 residues. Germline-derived CDR1 and CDR2 are MNHEY and SMNVEV (reference sequence). The CDR3 loop is CASSFGRHEQFF. In DNA form, the CDR3 reads TGTGCCAGCAGTTTTGGCAGACATGAGCAGTTCTTC.

This clone was seen just once. For the CDR3, the DNA is TGTGCCGTCAACCCCCGGACGCTCAACTATGGCTACACCTTC. The encoded protein is CAVNPRTLNYGYTF. The chain has TRBV6-1 and TRBJ1-2; no reliable D call. Looked up from germline, CDR1 is MNHNS and CDR2 is SASEGT. The length of the CDR3 is 14 residues. V lost 11 bases, J lost 2 bases, and 18 bases lay in between.

This clone was recorded once. The V and J genes are TRBV7-9 and TRBJ2-5; D may correspond to TRBD1 or TRBD2 (5 bases each). The J call is uncertain, as TRBJ2-7 better fits the DNA end. This CDR3 is 12 amino acids long. Germline assignment: CDR1 SEHNR and CDR2 FQNEAQ (reference sequence). The CDR3 spells CASSSGRDEQYF. The CDR3 DNA sequence: TGTGCCAGCAGCAGCGGCAGGGACGAGCAGTACTTC.

The V gene is TRBV4-3, the J gene TRBJ2-2; 12 bases map to TRBD2. J lost 7 bases, V lost 1 base, and 10 bases had no gene match. The V gene's germline CDR1 is LGHNA and CDR2 YSLEER. The CDR3 covers 18 residues. The CDR3 protein is CASSQGGVVLAGGGELFF. CDR3 coding DNA: TGCGCCAGCAGCCAAGGGGGGGTCGTACTAGCGGGAGGCGGGGAGCTGTTTTTT.

The rearrangement links TRBV28 to TRBJ2-2; a weak D match, TRBD1 (6 bases). This CDR3 region has 14 residues. Trimming cost V 5 bases and J 4 bases, with 11 bases left between them. Germline V CDR1 and CDR2: MDHEN, SYDVKM. The CDR3 sequence is CASSPRTVTGELFF. DNA for the CDR3: TGTGCCAGCAGTCCTCGGACAGTCACCGGGGAGCTGTTTTTT.